These T cell receptor beta chains were read from a single sample in a study of cytomegalovirus exposure and HLA in healthy donors. Only in-frame clones appear in the TCRdb table, and some are missing; sequencing was by immunoSEQ multiplex PCR. This table has approximately 140,000 clones, roughly three quarters appearing once. Sequencing used PBMCs. The receptors here all came from a woman in her thirties or forties in good health and CMV-seronegative. CDR3s include the opening cysteine and the closing phenylalanine or tryptophan. The order of the fields is D gene, J gene, V gene, CDR3 protein. The D gene is left open where the match is weak.

D: .; J: TRBJ2-1; V: TRBV30; CDR3: CAWSVQAEQFF
D: TRBD1; J: TRBJ1-1; V: TRBV5-1; CDR3: CASSLKQGAGFEAFF
D: .; J: TRBJ2-7; V: TRBV10-3; CDR3: CAISADRYEQYF
D: .; J: TRBJ2-1; V: TRBV5-6; CDR3: CASSLVGTLRQFF
D: TRBD1; J: TRBJ2-5; V: TRBV5-5; CDR3: CASSLGQGRLETQYF
D: .; J: TRBJ1-1; V: TRBV5-4; CDR3: CASSSQGRDTEAFF
D: TRBD2; J: TRBJ2-1; V: TRBV2; CDR3: CASRALAGGLYEQFF
D: TRBD2; J: TRBJ2-1; V: TRBV7-8; CDR3: CASSYQGTSGKQFF
D: TRBD1; J: TRBJ2-6; V: TRBV27; CDR3: CASSSGGGPSGANGLTF
D: .; J: TRBJ1-5; V: TRBV5-1; CDR3: CASSPGEGGNQPQHF
D: .; J: TRBJ2-5; V: TRBV7-3; CDR3: CASSLTAIGGGGQETQYF
D: TRBD1; J: TRBJ2-7; V: TRBV28; CDR3: CASSLVDRAYEQYF
D: TRBD2; J: TRBJ2-5; V: TRBV5-1; CDR3: CASRQGTSGRKETQYF
D: .; J: TRBJ2-3; V: TRBV18; CDR3: CASSLQLLTDTQYF
D: TRBD1; J: TRBJ1-2; V: TRBV5-1; CDR3: CASSPTGVGGYTF
D: .; J: TRBJ2-3; V: TRBV5-1; CDR3: CASSPGIGSVTQYF
D: TRBD1; J: TRBJ1-2; V: TRBV28; CDR3: CASTTQGAVYGYTF
D: TRBD2; J: TRBJ2-1; V: TRBV28; CDR3: CASSTPQAGGLNEQFF
D: TRBD1; J: TRBJ1-2; V: TRBV6-1; CDR3: CASSRQGPQNYGYTF
D: TRBD2; J: TRBJ2-1; V: TRBV28; CDR3: CASSAGGFGEQFF
D: TRBD1; J: TRBJ1-1; V: TRBV6-5; CDR3: CASRQQTGAVTEAFF
D: .; J: TRBJ2-2; V: TRBV6-5; CDR3: CASSYLAGANTGELFF
D: TRBD1; J: TRBJ1-1; V: TRBV9; CDR3: CASSDGTGTNTEAFF
D: .; J: TRBJ2-2; V: TRBV29-1; CDR3: CSVEEQGFSGELFF
D: TRBD2; J: TRBJ2-3; V: TRBV29-1; CDR3: CSVASGSSGGDTQYF
D: TRBD1; J: TRBJ1-1; V: TRBV7-2; CDR3: CASSWTGTGASFTEAFF
D: TRBD1; J: TRBJ2-1; V: TRBV5-1; CDR3: CASRRDRDNEQFF
D: .; J: TRBJ2-4; V: TRBV21-1; CDR3: CASSKGSGKGAKNSQYF
D: .; J: TRBJ1-1; V: TRBV7-6; CDR3: CASSLGVAGILAEAFF
D: TRBD1; J: TRBJ1-2; V: TRBV2; CDR3: CASSNPGTGDKGYTF
D: .; J: TRBJ2-2; V: TRBV5-1; CDR3: CASSLDRVTGELFF
D: .; J: TRBJ2-2; V: TRBV30; CDR3: CAWSVRGSHGGELFF
D: .; J: TRBJ1-2; V: TRBV6-1; CDR3: CASRPLVESYGYTF
D: .; J: TRBJ2-4; V: TRBV19; CDR3: CASSIIEAGKGVQYF
D: .; J: TRBJ1-1; V: TRBV18; CDR3: CASSLTHAGNTEAFF
D: .; J: TRBJ1-6; V: TRBV7-9; CDR3: CASSLLQGNSPLHF
D: TRBD2; J: TRBJ2-7; V: TRBV27; CDR3: CASSFSSGSPYEQYF
D: TRBD1; J: TRBJ2-7; V: TRBV19; CDR3: CASSMGTGGNEQYF
D: .; J: TRBJ1-3; V: TRBV5-4; CDR3: CASSLDLDSEGNTIYF
D: .; J: TRBJ1-2; V: TRBV6-6; CDR3: CASTNGGYGYTF
D: TRBD1; J: TRBJ2-4; V: TRBV15; CDR3: CATSRDGEGASKNIQYF
D: TRBD2; J: TRBJ2-3; V: TRBV28; CDR3: CASSTYGTSGSSTDTQYF
D: .; J: TRBJ1-6; V: TRBV13; CDR3: CASRTKGGYNSPLHF
D: .; J: TRBJ2-2; V: TRBV7-2; CDR3: CASRLLTGELFF
D: TRBD2; J: TRBJ2-2; V: TRBV7-3; CDR3: CASSSRTSGPTGELFF
D: .; J: TRBJ2-3; V: TRBV5-1; CDR3: CASSLEQGTDTQYF
D: TRBD2; J: TRBJ2-1; V: TRBV5-6; CDR3: CASSSRLAGSSYNEQFF
D: .; J: TRBJ1-2; V: TRBV6-4; CDR3: CASPYRDYGYTF
D: TRBD2; J: TRBJ2-7; V: TRBV6-1; CDR3: CASTQGLIYEQYF
D: .; J: TRBJ1-5; V: TRBV6-4; CDR3: CASSEFGGGNQPQHF
D: TRBD1; J: TRBJ1-6; V: TRBV9; CDR3: CASSVVGGQGSPLHF
D: TRBD2; J: TRBJ2-5; V: TRBV5-1; CDR3: CASSLGPGLAGEGETQYF
D: .; J: TRBJ1-1; V: TRBV6-6; CDR3: CASSYSSHTEAFF